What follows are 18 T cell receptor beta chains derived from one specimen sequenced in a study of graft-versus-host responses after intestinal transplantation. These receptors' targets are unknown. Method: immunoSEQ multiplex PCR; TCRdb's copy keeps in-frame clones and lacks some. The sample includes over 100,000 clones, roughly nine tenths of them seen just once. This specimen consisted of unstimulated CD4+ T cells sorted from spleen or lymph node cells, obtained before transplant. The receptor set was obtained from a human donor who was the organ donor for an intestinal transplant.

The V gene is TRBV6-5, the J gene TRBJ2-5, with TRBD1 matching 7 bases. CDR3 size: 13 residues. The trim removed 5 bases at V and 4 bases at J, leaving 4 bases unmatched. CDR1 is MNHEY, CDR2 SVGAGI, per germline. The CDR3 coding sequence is TGTGCCAGCAGTGCACAGGGGACAGAGACCCAGTACTTC. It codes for CASSAQGTETQYF.

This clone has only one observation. The CDR3 bases are TGTGCCAGCGCAAGGCAGGGGAATAATTCACCCCTCCACTTT. Its protein is CASARQGNNSPLHF. V and J are TRBV28 and TRBJ1-6; TRBD1 might be the D (6 bases). Trimming pared 8 bases from V and 5 bases from J, leaving 13 bases between. The CDR3 runs to 14 residues. From germline, CDR1 is MDHEN and CDR2 SYDVKM.

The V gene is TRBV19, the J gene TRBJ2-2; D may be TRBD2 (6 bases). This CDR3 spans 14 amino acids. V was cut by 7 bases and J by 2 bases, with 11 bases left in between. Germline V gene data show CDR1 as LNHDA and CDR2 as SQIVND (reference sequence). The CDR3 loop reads CASTGTFNTGELFF. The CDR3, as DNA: TGTGCCAGTACCGGGACTTTTAACACCGGGGAGCTGTTTTTT.

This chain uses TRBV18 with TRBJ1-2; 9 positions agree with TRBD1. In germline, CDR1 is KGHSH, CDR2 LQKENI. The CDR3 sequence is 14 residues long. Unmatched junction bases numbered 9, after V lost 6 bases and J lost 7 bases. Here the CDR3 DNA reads TGTGCCAGCTCGCTAACAACAGGGGGCGGTGGCTACACCTTC. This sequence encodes CASSLTTGGGGYTF.

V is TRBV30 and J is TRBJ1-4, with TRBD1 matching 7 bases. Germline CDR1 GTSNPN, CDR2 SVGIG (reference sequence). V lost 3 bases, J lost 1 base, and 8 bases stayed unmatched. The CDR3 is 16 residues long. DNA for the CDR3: TGTGCCTGGAGCCCTGACAGGGTGGGAACTAATGAAAAACTGTTTTTT. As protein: CAWSPDRVGTNEKLFF.

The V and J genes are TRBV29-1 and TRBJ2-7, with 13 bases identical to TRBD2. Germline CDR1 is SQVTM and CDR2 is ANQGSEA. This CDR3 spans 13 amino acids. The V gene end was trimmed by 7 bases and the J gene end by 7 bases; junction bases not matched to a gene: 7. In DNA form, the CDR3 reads TGCAGCGGCAAACTAGCGGGAGGGGGGGAGCAGTACTTC. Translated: CSGKLAGGGEQYF.

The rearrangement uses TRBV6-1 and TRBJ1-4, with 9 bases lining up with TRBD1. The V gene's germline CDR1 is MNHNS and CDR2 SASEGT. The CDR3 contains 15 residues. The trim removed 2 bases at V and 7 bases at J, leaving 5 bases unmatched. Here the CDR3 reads CASSERDRGSEKLFF. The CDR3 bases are TGTGCCAGCAGTGAAAGAGACAGGGGGAGTGAAAAACTGTTTTTT.

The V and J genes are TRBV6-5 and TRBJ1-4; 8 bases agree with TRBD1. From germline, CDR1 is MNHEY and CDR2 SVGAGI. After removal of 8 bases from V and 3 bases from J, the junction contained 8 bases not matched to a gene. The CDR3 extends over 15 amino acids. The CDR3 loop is CASGPQGAANEKLFF. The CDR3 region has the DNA TGTGCCAGCGGGCCCCAGGGGGCGGCTAATGAAAAACTGTTTTTT.

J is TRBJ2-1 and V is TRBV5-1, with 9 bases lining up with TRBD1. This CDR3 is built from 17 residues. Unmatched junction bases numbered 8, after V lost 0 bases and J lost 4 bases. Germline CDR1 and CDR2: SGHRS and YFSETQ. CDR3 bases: TGCGCCAGCAGCTTGGATTCACAGGGGGCGGATTACAATGAGCAGTTCTTC. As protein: CASSLDSQGADYNEQFF.

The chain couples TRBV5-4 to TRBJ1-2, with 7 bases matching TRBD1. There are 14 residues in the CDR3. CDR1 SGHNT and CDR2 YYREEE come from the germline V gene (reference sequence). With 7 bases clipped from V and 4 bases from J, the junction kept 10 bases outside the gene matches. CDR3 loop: CASRYEGAVYGYTF. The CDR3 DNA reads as TGTGCCAGCCGATACGAGGGGGCCGTCTATGGCTACACCTTC.

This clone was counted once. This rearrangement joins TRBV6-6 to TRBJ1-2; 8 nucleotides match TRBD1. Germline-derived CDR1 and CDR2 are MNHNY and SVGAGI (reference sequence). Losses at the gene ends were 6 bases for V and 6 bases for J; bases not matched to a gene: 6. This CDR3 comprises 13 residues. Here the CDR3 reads CASSRTTGDGYTF. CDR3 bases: TGTGCCAGCAGCCGGACGACAGGGGATGGCTACACCTTC.

The CDR3 nucleotides read TGTGCCAGTAGTATGGGGCTTCTTCAGCCCCAGCATTTT. The encoded protein is CASSMGLLQPQHF. J is TRBJ1-5 and V is TRBV19; tentatively, D is TRBD1 (5 bases). The germline gives CDR1 LNHDA, CDR2 SQIVND (reference sequence). The V end lost 3 bases, the J end lost 6 bases, and 9 bases lay between the germline ends. The CDR3 is made up of 13 amino acids.

The CDR3 spells CASSSQGGTDTQYF. The CDR3 bases are TGTGCCAGCAGCTCCCAGGGGGGCACAGATACGCAGTATTTT. This sequence joins TRBV5-4 and TRBJ2-3; 7 positions match TRBD1. Germline V CDR1 and CDR2: SGHNT, YYREEE (reference sequence). V lost 3 bases, J lost 1 base, and 2 bases stayed unmatched. The CDR3 totals 14 residues.

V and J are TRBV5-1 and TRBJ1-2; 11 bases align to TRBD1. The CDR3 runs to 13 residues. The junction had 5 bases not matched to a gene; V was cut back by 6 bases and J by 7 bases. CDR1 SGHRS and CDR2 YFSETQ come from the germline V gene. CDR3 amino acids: CASKQDRGLGYTF. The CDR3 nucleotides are TGCGCCAGCAAGCAGGACAGGGGGCTTGGCTACACCTTC.

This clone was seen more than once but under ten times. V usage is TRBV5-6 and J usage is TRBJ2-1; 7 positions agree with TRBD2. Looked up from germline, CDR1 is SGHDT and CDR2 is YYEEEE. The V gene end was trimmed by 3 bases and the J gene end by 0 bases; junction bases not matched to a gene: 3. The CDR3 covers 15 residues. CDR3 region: CASSSLAASYNEQFF. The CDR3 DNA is TGTGCCAGCAGCTCGCTAGCGGCCTCCTACAATGAGCAGTTCTTC.

This CDR3 reads CASPNGTKLYEQYF. In DNA, the CDR3 is TGTGCCAGCCCGAACGGGACGAAACTCTACGAGCAGTACTTC. V and J are TRBV7-9 and TRBJ2-7; D assignment may be TRBD1 or TRBD2 (5 bases each). This CDR3 comprises 14 residues. Germline loops: CDR1 SEHNR, CDR2 FQNEAQ (reference sequence). The V and J ends lost 8 bases and 3 bases respectively, with 17 bases between them.

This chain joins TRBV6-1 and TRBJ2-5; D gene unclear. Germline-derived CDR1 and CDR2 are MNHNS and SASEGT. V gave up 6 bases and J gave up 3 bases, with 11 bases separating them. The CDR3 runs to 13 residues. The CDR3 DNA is TGTGCCAGCAGCTCGCTAGTTGAAGAGACCCAGTACTTC. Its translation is CASSSLVEETQYF.

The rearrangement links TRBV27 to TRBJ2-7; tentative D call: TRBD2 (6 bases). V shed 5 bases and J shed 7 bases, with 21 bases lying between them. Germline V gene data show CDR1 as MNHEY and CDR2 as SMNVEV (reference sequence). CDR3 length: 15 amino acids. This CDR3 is CASSQRDLGRGEQYF. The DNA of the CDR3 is TGTGCCAGCAGTCAACGGGACTTGGGCCGGGGGGAGCAGTACTTC.